This entry describes one TCR beta chain. Its antigen remains unidentified. Baseline was the first blood sampling point, followed by cycle 4 day 1 and cycle 7 day 1. CDR1 is SGHVS and CDR2 is FQNEAQ in the germline V gene. The CDR3 totals 15 residues. The germline V and J ends were trimmed by 5 bases and 4 bases, with 18 bases remaining between them. This specimen belongs to a study of OX40 agonist ivuxolimab in advanced cancers. Overall study context: People who had prior anti-PD-1, anti-PD-L1 or anti-CTLA-4 therapy could take part, and about 40% had some. Study-wide points: The work left the antigen specificity of expanded peripheral T cells undetermined. Patients who responded partially at 0.1-3.0 mg/kg showed clonal expansion ranking among the lowest.

This table comes from immunoSEQ multiplex PCR, and its TCRdb copy is limited to in-frame clones, with some not included. Altogether 55,000 to 70,000 clones are present, around 86% being singletons, with the ten largest covering around 0.9%. The TCR sequence derives from an adult with an advanced solid tumor such as melanoma, head and neck, liver or kidney cancer. Sequenced here: CD4+ or CD8+ T cells sorted from blood, sampled in a trial of the OX40 agonist ivuxolimab. The chain combines TRBV7-8 with TRBJ2-7; D call uncertain. The CDR3 reads CASSPPSPLTYEQYF. The CDR3 coding sequence is TGTGCCAGCAGCCCCCCCTCCCCACTAACGTACGAGCAGTACTTC.